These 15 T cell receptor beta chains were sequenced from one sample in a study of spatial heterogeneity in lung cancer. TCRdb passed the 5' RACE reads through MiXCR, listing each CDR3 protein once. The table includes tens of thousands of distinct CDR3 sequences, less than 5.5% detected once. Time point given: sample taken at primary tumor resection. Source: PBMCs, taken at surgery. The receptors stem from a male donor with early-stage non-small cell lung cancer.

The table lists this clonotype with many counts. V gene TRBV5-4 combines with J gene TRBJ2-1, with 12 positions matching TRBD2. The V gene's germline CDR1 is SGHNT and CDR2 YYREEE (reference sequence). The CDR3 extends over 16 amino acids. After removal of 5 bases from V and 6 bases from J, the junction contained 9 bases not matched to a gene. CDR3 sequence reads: CASSRLAGVKGNEQFF. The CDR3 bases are TGTGCCAGCAGTCGACTAGCGGGAGTGAAGGGCAATGAGCAGTTCTTC.

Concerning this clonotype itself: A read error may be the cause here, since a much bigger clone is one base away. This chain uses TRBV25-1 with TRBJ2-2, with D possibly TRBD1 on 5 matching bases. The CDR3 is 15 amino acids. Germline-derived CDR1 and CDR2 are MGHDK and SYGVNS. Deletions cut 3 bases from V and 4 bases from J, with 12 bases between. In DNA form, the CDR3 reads TGTGCCAGCAGTGAGTCAGGGTCAAGCACCGGGGAGCTGTTTTTT. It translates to CASSESGSSTGELFF.

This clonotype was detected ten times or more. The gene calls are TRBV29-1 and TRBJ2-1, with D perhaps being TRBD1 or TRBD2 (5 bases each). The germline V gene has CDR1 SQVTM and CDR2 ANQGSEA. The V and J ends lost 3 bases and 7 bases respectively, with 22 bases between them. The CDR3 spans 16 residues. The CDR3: CSVDGIGPGSANEQFF. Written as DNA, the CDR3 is TGCAGCGTTGACGGTATCGGGCCAGGGAGTGCGAATGAGCAGTTCTTC.

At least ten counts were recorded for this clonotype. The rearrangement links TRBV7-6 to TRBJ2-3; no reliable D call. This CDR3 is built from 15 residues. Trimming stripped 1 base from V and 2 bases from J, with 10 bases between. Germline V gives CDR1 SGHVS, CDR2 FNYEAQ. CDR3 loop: CASSLGRRPTDTQYF. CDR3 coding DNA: TGTGCCAGCAGCTTAGGCAGGCGACCCACAGATACGCAGTATTTT.

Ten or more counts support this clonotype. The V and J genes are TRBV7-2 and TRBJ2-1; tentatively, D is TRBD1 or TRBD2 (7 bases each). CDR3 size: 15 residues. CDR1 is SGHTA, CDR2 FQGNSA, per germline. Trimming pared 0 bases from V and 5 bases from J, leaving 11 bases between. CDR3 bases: TGTGCCAGCAGCTTAGCGGGAGGGGGCCACAATGAGCAGTTCTTC. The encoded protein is CASSLAGGGHNEQFF.

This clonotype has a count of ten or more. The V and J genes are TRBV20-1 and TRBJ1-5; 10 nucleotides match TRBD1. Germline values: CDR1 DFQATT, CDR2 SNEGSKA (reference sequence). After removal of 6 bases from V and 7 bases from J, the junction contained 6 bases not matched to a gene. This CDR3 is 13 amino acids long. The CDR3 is CSAGGTGVQPQHF. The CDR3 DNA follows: TGCAGTGCGGGCGGGACAGGGGTACAGCCCCAGCATTTT.

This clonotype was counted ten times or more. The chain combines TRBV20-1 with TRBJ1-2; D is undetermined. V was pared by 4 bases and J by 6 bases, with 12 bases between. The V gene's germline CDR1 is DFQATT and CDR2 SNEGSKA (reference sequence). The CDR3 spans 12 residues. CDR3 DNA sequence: TGCAGTGCTATGCCACATGGGGATGGCTACACCTTC. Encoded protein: CSAMPHGDGYTF.

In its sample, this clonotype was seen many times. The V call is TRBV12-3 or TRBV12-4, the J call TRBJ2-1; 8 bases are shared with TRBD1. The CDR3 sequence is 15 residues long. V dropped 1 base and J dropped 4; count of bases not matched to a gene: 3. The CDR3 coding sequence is TGTGCCAGCAGTTTAGTAGGACAGGGATACAATGAGCAGTTCTTC. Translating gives CASSLVGQGYNEQFF.

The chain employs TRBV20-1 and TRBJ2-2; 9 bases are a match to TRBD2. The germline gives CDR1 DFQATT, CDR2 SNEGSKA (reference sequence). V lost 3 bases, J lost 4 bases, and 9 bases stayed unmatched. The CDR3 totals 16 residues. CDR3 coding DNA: TGCAGTGCTAGTCGTGGGCGGGAGGGCCTCACCGGGGAGCTGTTTTTT. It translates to CSASRGREGLTGELFF.

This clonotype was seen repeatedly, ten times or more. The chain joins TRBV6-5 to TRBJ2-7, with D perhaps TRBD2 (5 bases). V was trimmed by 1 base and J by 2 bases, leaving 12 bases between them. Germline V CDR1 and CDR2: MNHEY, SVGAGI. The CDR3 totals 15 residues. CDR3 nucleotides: TGTGCCAGCAGTTACTTTGGACTGGGAGCCTACGAGCAGTACTTC. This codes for CASSYFGLGAYEQYF.

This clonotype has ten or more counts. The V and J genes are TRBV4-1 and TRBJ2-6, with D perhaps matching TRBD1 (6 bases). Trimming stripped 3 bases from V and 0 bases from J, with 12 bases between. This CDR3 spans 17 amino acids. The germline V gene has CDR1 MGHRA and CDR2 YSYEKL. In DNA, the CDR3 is TGCGCCAGCAGCCACCGGACAGCTAACTCTGGGGCCAACGTCCTGACTTTC. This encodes CASSHRTANSGANVLTF.

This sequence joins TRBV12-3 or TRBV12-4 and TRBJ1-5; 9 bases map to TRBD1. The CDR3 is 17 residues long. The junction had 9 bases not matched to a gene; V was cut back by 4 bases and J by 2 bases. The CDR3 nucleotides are TGTGCCAGCAGTTGGGGACAGGGATTGAAGGGCAATCAGCCCCAGCATTTT. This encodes CASSWGQGLKGNQPQHF.

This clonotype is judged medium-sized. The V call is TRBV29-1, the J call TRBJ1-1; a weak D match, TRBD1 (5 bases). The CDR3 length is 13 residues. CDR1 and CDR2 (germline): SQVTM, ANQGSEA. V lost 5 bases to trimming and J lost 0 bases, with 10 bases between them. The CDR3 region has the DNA TGCAGCGTTAGGACAAGCATGAACACTGAAGCTTTCTTT. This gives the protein CSVRTSMNTEAFF. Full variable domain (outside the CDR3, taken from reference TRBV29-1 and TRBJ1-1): SAVISQKPSRDICQRGTSLTIQCQVDSQVTMMFWYRQQPGQSLTLIATANQGSEATYESGFVIDKFPISRPNLTFSTLTVSNMSPEDSSIYLCSVRTSMNTEAFFGQGTRLTVV.

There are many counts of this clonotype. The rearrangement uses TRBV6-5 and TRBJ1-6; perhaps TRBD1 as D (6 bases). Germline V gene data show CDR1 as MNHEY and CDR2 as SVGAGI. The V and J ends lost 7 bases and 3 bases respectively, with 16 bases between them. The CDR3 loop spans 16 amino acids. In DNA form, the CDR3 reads TGTGCCAGCAAATTAGGGACGGGACACTATAATTCACCCCTCCACTTT. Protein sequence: CASKLGTGHYNSPLHF.

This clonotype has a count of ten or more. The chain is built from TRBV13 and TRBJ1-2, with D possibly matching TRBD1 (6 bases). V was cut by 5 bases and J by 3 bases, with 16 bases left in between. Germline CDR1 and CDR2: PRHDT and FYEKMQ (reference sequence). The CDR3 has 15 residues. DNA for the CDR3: TGTGCCAGCAGCCAGTGGGACATACGGCACTATGGCTACACCTTC. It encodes CASSQWDIRHYGYTF.